Shown below are 13 T cell receptor beta chains from a single sample sequenced in a study of cytomegalovirus exposure and HLA in healthy donors. This PCR relied on a set of 60 Vbeta primers and 13 Jbeta primers. The assay was immunoSEQ multiplex PCR, and TCRdb's table has in-frame clones only and misses some. The table has some 200,000 clones, under 90% seen once. Sequences were obtained from PBMCs. The receptor set was obtained from a boy aged 2 to 10 in good health and CMV-seronegative.

The chain carries TRBV6-5 and TRBJ2-7; 7 bases are a match to TRBD2. The CDR3 loop spans 15 amino acids. The trim removed 1 base at V and 1 base at J, leaving 4 bases unmatched. The germline V gene encodes CDR1 MNHEY and CDR2 SVGAGI. In DNA form, the CDR3 reads TGTGCCAGCAGTTACTACAGCGGGGAATCCTACGAGCAGTACTTC. Translation: CASSYYSGESYEQYF.

The gene calls are TRBV6-6 and TRBJ2-5; no clear D gene. Germline V gene sequence: CDR1 MNHNY, CDR2 SVGAGI (reference sequence). The germline V and J ends were trimmed by 6 bases and 5 bases, with 10 bases remaining between them. CDR3 size: 12 residues. This CDR3 reads CASRLETETQYF. CDR3 in DNA: TGTGCCAGCAGGCTAGAGACGGAGACCCAGTACTTC.

This clone was observed a few times. The rearrangement joins TRBV6-5 to TRBJ2-7, with D tentatively TRBD2 (5 bases). Germline V gene sequence: CDR1 MNHEY, CDR2 SVGAGI. The CDR3 loop spans 15 amino acids. V lost 2 bases to trimming and J lost 0 bases, with 11 bases between them. DNA of the CDR3: TGTGCCAGCAGTTACGGCGGGCCGGGCTCCTACGAGCAGTACTTC. This gives the protein CASSYGGPGSYEQYF.

The chain recombines TRBV9 with TRBJ2-7, with TRBD2 matching 9 bases. V dropped 0 bases and J dropped 9; count of bases not matched to a gene: 7. This CDR3 comprises 14 residues. The V gene's germline CDR1 is SGDLS and CDR2 YYNGEE. The CDR3 here is CASSVANSGGRQYF. CDR3 bases: TGTGCCAGCAGCGTAGCTAACAGCGGGGGGCGGCAGTACTTC.

V usage is TRBV6-1 and J usage is TRBJ1-5, with 8 bases lining up with TRBD1. Losses at the gene ends were 7 bases for V and 5 bases for J; bases not matched to a gene: 4. There are 13 residues in the CDR3. Germline-derived CDR1 and CDR2 are MNHNS and SASEGT. CDR3 sequence: CASMIQGDQPQHF. DNA of the CDR3: TGTGCCAGCATGATACAGGGGGATCAGCCCCAGCATTTT.

The chain couples TRBV7-8 to TRBJ1-1, with TRBD1 identical over 7 bases. Trimming took 1 base from V and 7 from J; bases not matched to a gene: 9. Germline CDR1 SGHVS, CDR2 FQNEAQ. The CDR3 has 15 amino acids. CDR3 DNA sequence: TGTGCCAGCAGCTTAGAACCAGGGGGGTCCGGTGAAGCTTTCTTT. Its protein product is CASSLEPGGSGEAFF.

The chain employs TRBV7-2 and TRBJ1-6; D perhaps matches TRBD1 (5 bases). The V gene lost 8 bases and the J gene lost 0 bases, with 17 bases spanning the gap. This CDR3 region has 17 residues. The V gene's germline CDR1 is SGHTA and CDR2 FQGNSA. DNA for the CDR3: TGTGCCAGCGCCGGGAGGGGAAAGAGCTCCTATAATTCACCCCTCCACTTT. Protein: CASAGRGKSSYNSPLHF.

J is TRBJ2-1 and V is TRBV7-3; TRBD2 matches 9 bases. Germline lookup yields CDR1 SGHTA and CDR2 FQGTGA. The CDR3 is 14 residues long. With 4 bases clipped from V and 7 bases from J, the junction kept 5 bases outside the gene matches. The CDR3 spells CASSSRGGLNEQFF. CDR3 nucleotide sequence: TGTGCCAGCAGCTCGCGGGGGGGCCTGAATGAGCAGTTCTTC.

The chain joins TRBV4-2 to TRBJ2-5, with D perhaps matching TRBD2 (7 bases). Germline assignment: CDR1 LGHNA and CDR2 YNFKEQ. V lost 0 bases and J 5 bases, leaving 22 bases between the germline ends. The CDR3 sequence is 18 residues long. The CDR3 region has the DNA TGTGCCAGCAGCCAAGAGCGCCTGGGGGGGGCATTCAGGGAGACCCAGTACTTC. Translating gives CASSQERLGGAFRETQYF.

The J gene is TRBJ2-3, the V gene TRBV5-1; 11 positions agree with TRBD2. The V and J ends lost 8 bases and 2 bases, in that order; junction bases with no gene match: 10. The length of the CDR3 is 16 residues. Germline assignment: CDR1 SGHRS and CDR2 YFSETQ. The CDR3 sequence: CASRMLTSGVTDTQYF. In DNA, the CDR3 is TGCGCCAGTCGTATGTTGACTAGCGGGGTCACAGATACGCAGTATTTT.

J is TRBJ2-1 and V is TRBV10-3; D gene uncertain. The CDR3 is 15 residues long. Deletions cut 10 bases from V and 0 bases from J, with 16 bases between. The germline CDR1 and CDR2 sequences are ENHRY and SYGVKD. The CDR3 protein is CATGWRSTSYNEQFF. In DNA, the CDR3 is TGTGCCACCGGGTGGAGATCGACCTCCTACAATGAGCAGTTCTTC.

The chain combines TRBV13 with TRBJ2-1, with TRBD1 identical over 7 bases. CDR3 length: 15 residues. Per germline, CDR1 PRHDT and CDR2 FYEKMQ (reference sequence). Unmatched junction bases numbered 10, after V lost 5 bases and J lost 6 bases. The CDR3 nucleotides read TGTGCCAGCAGCCTCACAGGGGTTCCGATCAATGAGCAGTTCTTC. This gives the protein CASSLTGVPINEQFF.

The gene calls are TRBV27 and TRBJ2-1; D gene uncertain. The CDR3 is 13 amino acids. Trimming took off 5 bases at V and 4 bases at J, with 9 bases between the two ends. In germline, CDR1 is MNHEY, CDR2 SMNVEV (reference sequence). The CDR3 sequence is CASSVPGYNEQFF. The CDR3 DNA sequence: TGTGCCAGCAGTGTCCCCGGGTACAATGAGCAGTTCTTC.